This T cell receptor beta chain was identified in a study of blood T cell repertoires in COVID-19. Study at large: The United States, Italy and Spain were the sources of the acute and convalescent COVID-19 samples. PBMCs, B-cell-depleted T cells, or T cells were the source of the cDNA or gDNA that made up the material.

V was shortened by 3 bases and J by 7 bases, with 12 bases between the two germline ends. This CDR3 spans 13 amino acids. Germline values: CDR1 MNHEY, CDR2 SVGAGI. In the original workflow: Estimated nucleated cell counts came from reference gene primer amplification. The data were produced by immunoSEQ multiplex PCR, yet TCRdb's version contains in-frame clones alone and is incomplete. V, J and clone size are taken as reported in that table, and D and trimming were inferred from the DNA itself. The table shows about 170,000 clones, with 80% to 90% occurring only once. The source material was peripheral blood. This clonotype was sampled from an elderly woman with acute or convalescent COVID-19. The rearrangement uses TRBV6-5 and TRBJ1-2, with a tentative D call TRBD1 (6 bases). In DNA form, the CDR3 reads TGTGCCAGCAGTTATTACAGGGAAGGTGGCTACACCTTC. Residues: CASSYYREGGYTF.